These T cell receptor beta chains were read from a single sample in a study of blood T cell repertoires in COVID-19. Repertoires were generated with immunoSEQ multiplex PCR, while TCRdb's copy carries only in-frame clones and drops some. The table includes 200,000 to 300,000 clones, around four fifths detected once. Source material: peripheral blood. The receptors were sampled from a man between 60 and 70 years old with acute or convalescent COVID-19. Each CDR3 is given with its conserved first and last residue. D genes are given only for firm matches. Not every row has a clone size; where given, it reads once, few, many or a size class.

abundance	v_gene	j_gene	d_gene	CDR3nt	CDR3aa
NA	TRBV19	TRBJ1-6	NA	TGTGCCAGTAGGGGGACAAGCAATTCACCCCTCCACTTT	CASRGTSNSPLHF
NA	TRBV4-2	TRBJ2-3	NA	TGTGCCAGCAGCCAAGATCGCACAGGGGAGGCAGATACGCAGTATTTT	CASSQDRTGEADTQYF
NA	TRBV19	TRBJ2-1	NA	TGTGCCAGTAGCCGCACTAGTACGGGCTCCTACAATGAGCAGTTCTTC	CASSRTSTGSYNEQFF
NA	TRBV9	TRBJ2-3	NA	TGTGCCAGCAGCGCCCTCCCCGTCCCTACGCAGTATTTT	CASSALPVPTQYF
few	TRBV28	TRBJ1-4	TRBD1	TGTGCCAGCAGTTTGGGGGGACAGGGTGGCGAAAAACTGTTTTTT	CASSLGGQGGEKLFF
once	TRBV4-1	TRBJ1-6	NA	TGCGCCAGCAGCCCCATTACGGGACAAACGAACTCACCCCTCCACTTT	CASSPITGQTNSPLHF
NA	TRBV18	TRBJ2-2	NA	TGTGCCAGCTCACCGCCTTCACTAGTTACCGGGGAGCTGTTTTTT	CASSPPSLVTGELFF
NA	TRBV5-8	TRBJ2-5	NA	TGTGCCAGCAGCTCGCAAGAGACCCAGTACTTC	CASSSQETQYF
NA	TRBV6-6	TRBJ1-2	NA	TGTGCCAGCAGTTATCAGGTGGCTGGCTACACCTTC	CASSYQVAGYTF
once	TRBV9	TRBJ2-1	NA	TGTGCCAGCAGCGTATCCGGAGTGGAAACTCAGTTCTTC	CASSVSGVETQFF
NA	TRBV27	TRBJ1-1	TRBD1	TGTGCCAGCAGTTTGGGACAGGGGGCAACGGCTTTCTTT	CASSLGQGATAFF
NA	TRBV7-8	TRBJ2-1	TRBD1	TGTGCCAGCAGCCGTGGGACAGGGTCGACAGGGAATGAGCAGTTCTTC	CASSRGTGSTGNEQFF
NA	TRBV7-3	TRBJ2-2	TRBD2	TGTGCCAGCAGCTTCCCGGGACTAGTTAGCACCGGGGAGCTGTTTTTT	CASSFPGLVSTGELFF
NA	TRBV6-5	TRBJ1-3	NA	TGTGCCAGCAGGCATAAGGTCCGCAGCGGGGACACCATATATTTT	CASRHKVRSGDTIYF
once	TRBV6-2/TRBV6-3	TRBJ1-1	NA	TGTGCCAGCAGTTACAAGGGGCACACTGAAGCTTTCTTT	CASSYKGHTEAFF
NA	TRBV28	TRBJ2-5	TRBD2	TGTGCCAGCAGACCCGGGGGGGCCGGGGAGACCCAGTACTTC	CASRPGGAGETQYF
NA	TRBV1	TRBJ1-2	NA	TGCACCAGCAGCGGCGGGACGGTCTATGGCTACACCTTC	CTSSGGTVYGYTF
NA	TRBV7-6	TRBJ2-5	NA	TGTGCCAGCAGCTTAGGGCCAACGGAGAAAGAGACCCAGTACTTC	CASSLGPTEKETQYF
NA	TRBV2	TRBJ2-3	NA	TGTGCCAGCAGTGAAGTTCCTAGCTATTGGGAACGAGAAACTACAGATACGCAGTATTTT	CASSEVPSYWERETTDTQYF
NA	TRBV14	TRBJ1-1	TRBD1	TGTGCCAGCAGCCAAGTAGGGGGCTCTGAAGCTTTCTTT	CASSQVGGSEAFF
NA	TRBV27	TRBJ2-1	NA	TGTGCCAGCCGTAGGGTAGGAGGGCTATACAGGACCGACAATGAGCAGTTCTTC	CASRRVGGLYRTDNEQFF
NA	TRBV6-5	TRBJ2-1	NA	TGTGCCAGCAGTTACTTCGGGGTAAGGGCCAATGAGCAGTTCTTC	CASSYFGVRANEQFF
NA	TRBV18	TRBJ1-1	NA	TGTGCCAGCTCACCACGCGGACAGACGAACACTGAAGCTTTCTTT	CASSPRGQTNTEAFF
NA	TRBV5-1	TRBJ2-7	NA	TGCGCCAGCAGCTTGGGCAGTTCCTACGAGCAGTACTTC	CASSLGSSYEQYF
once	TRBV6-5	TRBJ2-1	TRBD1	TGTGCCAGCAAGGGACAGGGAAACAATGAGCAGTTCTTC	CASKGQGNNEQFF
NA	TRBV6-5	TRBJ2-3	TRBD1	TGTGCCAGCAGTCGGACAGGGGATAACACAGATACGCAGTATTTT	CASSRTGDNTDTQYF
NA	TRBV4-2	TRBJ2-7	TRBD2	TGTGCCAGCAGCCAAGGGGTAGCGGGAGCCCAGGGGCAGTACTTC	CASSQGVAGAQGQYF
NA	TRBV29-1	TRBJ1-5	NA	TGCAGCGCTGCGGCAGGGGTTTATCAGCCCCAGCATTTT	CSAAAGVYQPQHF
NA	TRBV6-5	TRBJ1-3	NA	TGTGCCAGCAGCTGGGAGGTCAACACCATATATTTT	CASSWEVNTIYF
NA	TRBV18	TRBJ2-7	TRBD2	TGTGCCAGCTCACTGGGACTAGCGGGTATCAACGAGCAGTACTTC	CASSLGLAGINEQYF
NA	TRBV20-1	TRBJ2-7	NA	TGCAGTGCGAAAGACAACTACGAGCAGTACTTC	CSAKDNYEQYF
NA	TRBV27	TRBJ1-6	TRBD1	TGTGCCAGCAGTTCCACAGGGGTAGAGTCACCCCTCCACTTT	CASSSTGVESPLHF
NA	TRBV5-5	TRBJ2-1	TRBD2	TGTGCCAGCAGCTTGGTGGCGGGCGGACTAGCGGGCTGGAATGAGCAGTTCTTC	CASSLVAGGLAGWNEQFF
NA	TRBV28	TRBJ2-1	NA	TGTGCCAGCAGTCCCCCGTATCAGGGAGGCTCCCCAAATGAGCAGTTCTTC	CASSPPYQGGSPNEQFF
NA	TRBV13	TRBJ1-3	NA	TGTGCCAGCAGCTTAGACAGGGCCAACACCATATATTTT	CASSLDRANTIYF
few	TRBV13	TRBJ1-3	NA	TGTGCCAGCAGCTTGACCGGGGGCTCTGGAAACACCATATATTTT	CASSLTGGSGNTIYF
NA	TRBV5-5	TRBJ1-5	TRBD1	TGTGCCAGCAGCTCAGGTCCTCCCGGGACAGAGAATCAGCCCCAGCATTTT	CASSSGPPGTENQPQHF
NA	TRBV5-1	TRBJ2-1	TRBD2	TGCGCCAGCAGCTCTCCACTTAGCGGGGGGGTTTACAATGAGCAGTTCTTC	CASSSPLSGGVYNEQFF
NA	TRBV24-1	TRBJ2-5	NA	TGTGCCACCAGTGAGCACCAAACCGGGAGACAAGAGACCCAGTACTTC	CATSEHQTGRQETQYF